The next 6 T cell receptor beta chains were all read from a single sample in a study of T cell responses to AZD1222 COVID-19 vaccine. Measured with immunoSEQ multiplex PCR; TCRdb has only the in-frame clones, and not every one. The top ten hold under 4.5% of the sample, which has some 120,000 clones, approximately 85% seen once. Source: peripheral blood, taken on day 0 of MenACWY control vaccination. These receptors were collected from an adult in good health.

The chain links TRBV2 to TRBJ1-2, with 8 bases identical to TRBD1. Germline CDR1 is SNHLY and CDR2 is FYNNEI. After removal of 7 bases from V and 7 bases from J, the junction contained 11 bases not matched to a gene. CDR3 length equals 14 residues. CDR3 nucleotide sequence: TGTGCCAGCACTGCGACCATTGGACAGGGTGGCTACACCTTC. Its translation: CASTATIGQGGYTF.

V and J are TRBV2 and TRBJ1-1; D call uncertain. The CDR3 loop spans 13 amino acids. Germline CDR1 and CDR2: SNHLY and FYNNEI. Trimming removed 1 base at V and 1 base at J, with 4 bases between. The CDR3 is CASSEEKNTEAFF. The CDR3 nucleotides read TGTGCCAGCAGTGAAGAGAAGAACACTGAAGCTTTCTTT.

The rearrangement uses TRBV2 and TRBJ1-2; D is undetermined. This CDR3 spans 14 amino acids. The germline gives CDR1 SNHLY, CDR2 FYNNEI. Deletions cut 7 bases from V and 4 bases from J, with 16 bases between. CDR3 nucleotide sequence: TGTGCCAGCAAGGAACGGACGCAAGCCTATGGCTACACCTTC. Translated, it gives CASKERTQAYGYTF.

The V gene is TRBV29-1, the J gene TRBJ2-1; TRBD2 matches at 7 bases. This CDR3 spans 10 amino acids. CDR1 and CDR2 (germline): SQVTM, ANQGSEA. The V segment lost 6 bases and the J segment 14 bases; nucleotides outside the gene matches: 7. DNA for the CDR3: TGCAGCGTGGGCCTGGGAGGGGAGTTCTTC. It is translated as CSVGLGGEFF.

This chain links TRBV7-3 with TRBJ2-7, with a weak D call TRBD2 (6 bases). Germline V CDR1 and CDR2: SGHTA, FQGTGA. Between the trimmed V and J ends, which lost 4 bases and 4 bases, there was a span of 17 bases. The CDR3 runs 15 residues. The CDR3 here is CASSYRSGGDYEQYF. CDR3 DNA sequence: TGTGCCAGCAGCTACAGGTCAGGAGGGGATTACGAGCAGTACTTC.

The chain combines TRBV19 with TRBJ2-7; tentatively, D is TRBD2 (7 bases). This CDR3 has 16 amino acids. From germline, CDR1 is LNHDA and CDR2 SQIVND (reference sequence). V was pared by 3 bases and J by 0 bases, with 15 bases between. CDR3 amino acids: CASSMAGARTSYEQYF. In DNA, the CDR3 is TGTGCCAGTAGTATGGCGGGGGCCAGAACCTCCTACGAGCAGTACTTC.